Sequencing of this TCR beta chain was carried out in a study of cytomegalovirus exposure and HLA in healthy donors. Notes on this clone: Its specificity is unknown.

The PCR contained 60 Vbeta and 13 Jbeta primers. Produced via immunoSEQ multiplex PCR; TCRdb's table is partial and in-frame only. This sample has about 190,000 clones, with approximately 86% found just once. J was trimmed by 5 bases and V by 5 bases; bases with no gene match: 12. Germline values: CDR1 SEHNR, CDR2 FQNEAQ (reference sequence). This CDR3 region has 16 residues. The study's findings and limits: One variant, a missense change in DCLRE1C, was linked in a later analysis to TCR beta V- and J-gene trimming.

The V and J genes are TRBV7-9 and TRBJ2-3, with 8 bases lining up with TRBD2. What was sequenced was PBMCs. This receptor was taken from a woman under 40 in good health and CMV-seronegative. This CDR3 is CASSLYGSGVGDTQYF. The CDR3 coding sequence is TGTGCCAGCAGCCTCTATGGTAGCGGGGTGGGAGATACGCAGTATTTT.